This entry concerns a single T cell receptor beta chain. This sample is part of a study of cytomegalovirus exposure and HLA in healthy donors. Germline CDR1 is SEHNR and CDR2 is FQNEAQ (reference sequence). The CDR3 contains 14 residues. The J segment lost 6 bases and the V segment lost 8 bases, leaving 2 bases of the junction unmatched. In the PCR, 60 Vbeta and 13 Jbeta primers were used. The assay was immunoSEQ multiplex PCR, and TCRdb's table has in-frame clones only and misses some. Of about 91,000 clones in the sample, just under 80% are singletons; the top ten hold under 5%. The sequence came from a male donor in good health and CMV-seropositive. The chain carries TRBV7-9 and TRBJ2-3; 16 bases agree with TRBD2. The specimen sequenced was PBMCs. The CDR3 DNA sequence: TGTGCCAGCCAGGGACTAGCGGGAGGGGATACGCAGTATTTT. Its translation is CASQGLAGGDTQYF.